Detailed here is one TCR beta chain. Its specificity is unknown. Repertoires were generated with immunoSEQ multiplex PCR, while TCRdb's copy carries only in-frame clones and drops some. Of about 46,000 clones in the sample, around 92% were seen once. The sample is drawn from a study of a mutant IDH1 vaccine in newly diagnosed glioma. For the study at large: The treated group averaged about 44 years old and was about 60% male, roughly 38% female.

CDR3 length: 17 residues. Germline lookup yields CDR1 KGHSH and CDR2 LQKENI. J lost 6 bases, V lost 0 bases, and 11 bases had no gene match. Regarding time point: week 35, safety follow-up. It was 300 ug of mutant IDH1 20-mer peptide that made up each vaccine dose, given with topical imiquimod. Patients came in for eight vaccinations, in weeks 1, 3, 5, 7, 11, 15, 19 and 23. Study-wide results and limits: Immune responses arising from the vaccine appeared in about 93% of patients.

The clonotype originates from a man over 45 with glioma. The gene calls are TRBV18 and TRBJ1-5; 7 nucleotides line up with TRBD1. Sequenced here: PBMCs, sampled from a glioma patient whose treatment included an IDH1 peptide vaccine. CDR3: CASSPPGGQSGSQPQHF. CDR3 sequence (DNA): TGTGCCAGCTCACCACCCGGGGGACAGTCGGGGAGTCAGCCCCAGCATTTT.